This entry lists 6 T cell receptor beta chains sequenced from one sample in a study of blood T cells in healthy people across ages. Alongside a J-beta primer mix, a sample-barcoded 5' primer served in a second PCR lasting about 7 to 11 cycles. TCRdb re-analysed the 5' RACE reads in MiXCR, keeping a single row per CDR3 protein. The sample shows 1,100,000 or so distinct CDR3 sequences, 35% to 50% of them seen only once. Sample: blood. These receptors were collected from a woman between 55 and 75 years old in good health.

This clonotype was detected only once. V gene TRBV20-1 combines with J gene TRBJ2-1; 12 bases map to TRBD2. The J call may be incorrect, as the DNA end agrees better with TRBJ2-7. Germline lookup yields CDR1 DFQATT and CDR2 SNEGSKA (reference sequence). CDR3 length: 15 residues. For the CDR3, the DNA is TGCAGTGCTAGAGCGGGACTAGCGGGTTACAATGAGCAGTACTTC. Translation: CSARAGLAGYNEQYF.

The chain uses TRBV4-1 and TRBJ2-3; D tentatively fits TRBD1 or TRBD2 (5 bases each). The V gene's germline CDR1 is MGHRA and CDR2 YSYEKL. Trimming removed 2 bases from V and 4 bases from J, with 10 bases in between. This CDR3 has 14 amino acids. The CDR3 spells CASSQPGTADTQYF. The CDR3 DNA reads TGCGCCAGCAGCCAACCCGGGACCGCAGATACGCAGTATTTT.

The rearrangement uses TRBV2 and TRBJ2-3, with 8 positions matching TRBD1. This CDR3 has 12 residues. Germline trimming cut 6 bases from V and 14 bases from J; bases unmatched to any gene: 10. CDR1 SNHLY and CDR2 FYNNEI come from the germline V gene. The CDR3 DNA sequence: TGTGCCAGCAGCTCGGACAGGGTCACATCGTATTTT. Amino acid sequence: CASSSDRVTSYF.

This clonotype occurred a few times. The rearrangement links TRBV27 to TRBJ2-5; 10 bases map to TRBD2. The length of the CDR3 is 14 residues. With 6 bases clipped from V and 2 bases from J, the junction kept 3 bases outside the gene matches. CDR1 and CDR2 (germline): MNHEY, SMNVEV (reference sequence). For the CDR3, the DNA is TGTGCCAGCAGCGGACTAGCGGTACAAGAGACCCAGTACTTC. It yields the protein CASSGLAVQETQYF.

J is TRBJ2-2 and V is TRBV12-3 or TRBV12-4, with D perhaps given as TRBD1 or TRBD2 (6 bases each). This CDR3 is 16 amino acids long. V was trimmed by 3 bases and J by 0 bases, leaving 11 bases between them. This CDR3 is CASSLGGQPNTGELFF. Here the CDR3 DNA reads TGTGCCAGCAGTTTGGGGGGACAACCGAACACCGGGGAGCTGTTTTTT.

This chain joins TRBV25-1 and TRBJ2-3; 10 bases agree with TRBD1. Looked up from germline, CDR1 is MGHDK and CDR2 is SYGVNS. The V and J ends lost 4 bases and 0 bases, in that order; junction bases with no gene match: 13. CDR3 length: 19 residues. The CDR3 loop is CASSARTGGESVSTDTQYF. The CDR3 DNA reads as TGTGCCAGCAGTGCTAGGACAGGGGGTGAGAGCGTTAGCACAGATACGCAGTATTTT. The full variable domain, in which reference TRBV25-1 and TRBJ2-3 provide the parts outside the CDR3, is EADIYQTPRYLVIGTGKKITLECSQTMGHDKMYWYQQDPGMELHLIHYSYGVNSTEKGDLSSESTVSRIRTEHFPLTLESARPSHTSQYLCASSARTGGESVSTDTQYFGPGTRLTVL.